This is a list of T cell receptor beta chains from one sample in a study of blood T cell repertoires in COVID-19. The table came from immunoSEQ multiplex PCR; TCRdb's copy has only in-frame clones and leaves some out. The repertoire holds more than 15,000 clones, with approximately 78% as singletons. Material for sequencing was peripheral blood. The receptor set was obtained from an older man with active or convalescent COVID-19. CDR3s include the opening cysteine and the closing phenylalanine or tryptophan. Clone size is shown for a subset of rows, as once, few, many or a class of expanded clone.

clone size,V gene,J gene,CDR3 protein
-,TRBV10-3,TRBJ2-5,CAIRGDIEETQYF
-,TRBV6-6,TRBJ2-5,CASSSSDSQQETQYF
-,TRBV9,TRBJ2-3,CASSWTSGGLTDTQYF
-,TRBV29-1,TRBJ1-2,CSGQQGTAPYGYTF
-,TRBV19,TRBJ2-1,CASSTGGRNEQFF
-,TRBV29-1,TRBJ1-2,CSAGQGLYGYTF
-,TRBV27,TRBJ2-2,CASRLAALIGELFF
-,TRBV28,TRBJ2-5,CASSFPGQGGETQYF
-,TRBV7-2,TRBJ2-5,CASSAPSGGAGETQYF
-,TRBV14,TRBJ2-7,CASSRGREGKQYF
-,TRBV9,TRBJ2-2,CASTLGGTMNTGELFF
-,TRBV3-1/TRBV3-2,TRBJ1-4,CASSQDISGGEKLFF
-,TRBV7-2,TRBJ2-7,CASSLSRATYEQYF
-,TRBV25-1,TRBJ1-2,CASSETRRDYGYTF
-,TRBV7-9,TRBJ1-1,CASSNRVRAFF
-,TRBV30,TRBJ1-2,CAWRSPGPNYGYTF
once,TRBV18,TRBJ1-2,CASSGGQDYGYTF
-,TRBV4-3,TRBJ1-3,CASSQDRGYSGNTIYF
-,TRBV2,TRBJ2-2,CASSVQQNTGELFF
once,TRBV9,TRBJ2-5,CASSAGISGETQYF
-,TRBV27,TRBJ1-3,CASGRGGPGNTIYF
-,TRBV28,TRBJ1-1,CASSPWQTNTEAFF
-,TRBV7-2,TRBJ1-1,CASSLARVGGEAFF
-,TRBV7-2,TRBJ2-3,CASSSGGRTDTQYF
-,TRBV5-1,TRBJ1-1,CASSLGGTGVTEAFF
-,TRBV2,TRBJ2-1,CASSVRLAGGDEQFF
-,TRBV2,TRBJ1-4,CAGQQGMAEKLFF
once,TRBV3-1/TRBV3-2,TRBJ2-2,CASSHARTGGTGELFF
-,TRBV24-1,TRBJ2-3,CAVAGTRRDKTDTQYF
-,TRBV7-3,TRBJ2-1,CASSPRTSGGRHEQFF
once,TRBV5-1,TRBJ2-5,CASSYAGRETQYF
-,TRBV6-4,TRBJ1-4,CASTRPPGQGHINEKLFF
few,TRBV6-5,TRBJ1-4,CASSYGRRHEKLFF
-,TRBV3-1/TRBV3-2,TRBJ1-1,CASSPRSVMNTEAFF
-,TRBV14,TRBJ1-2,CASSRGRDYGYTF
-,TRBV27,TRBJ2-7,CASSLRGGLASSYEQYF
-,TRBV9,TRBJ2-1,CASSAGLAGEQFF
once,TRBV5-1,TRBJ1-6,CASSGGQGLADSPLHF
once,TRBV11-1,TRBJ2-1,CASSLALRGGAFLYEQFF
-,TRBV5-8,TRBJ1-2,CASSLWTGGVYGYTF
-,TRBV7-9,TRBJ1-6,CASSLGGGLSSPLHF
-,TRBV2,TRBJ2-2,CASSDSVGRNTGELFF
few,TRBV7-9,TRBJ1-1,CASSLASSAEAFF
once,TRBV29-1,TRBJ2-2,CSVDQNSNTGELFF
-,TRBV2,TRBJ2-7,CASSVGGSEQYF
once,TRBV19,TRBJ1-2,CASSAYRGVNGYTF